This T cell receptor (beta chain) comes out of a study of beta chain features in type 1 diabetes. Study-level findings and limits: Within each of all four CD4+ subsets, Type 1 diabetes patients had TCRB CDR3s that were moderately but significantly shorter.

Sequencing targeted expressed TCRB transcripts, as all isolated RNA had been reverse transcribed. The data were produced by immunoSEQ multiplex PCR, yet TCRdb's version contains in-frame clones alone and is incomplete. The sample shows about 180,000 clones, about 7.8% of them seen only once. The CDR3 has 12 residues. Trimming stripped 7 bases from V and 8 bases from J, with 14 bases between. In germline, CDR1 is MNHNY, CDR2 SVGAGI (reference sequence). Concerning this clone itself: The antigen is unknown.

This sequence was found in a woman aged 40-49 years with type 1 diabetes. Sequencing was done on a sample of central memory CD4+ T cells from blood. The V and J genes are TRBV6-6 and TRBJ1-2; D is uncertain. The CDR3 DNA sequence: TGTGCCAGCACCAACTCCCTGGAGGGCTACACCTTC. Its protein is CASTNSLEGYTF.